This T cell receptor beta chain was recovered during a study of blood T cell repertoires in COVID-19. The protocol was immunoSEQ multiplex PCR, while the TCRdb copy is restricted to in-frame clones and leaves out a portion. Of 350,000 to 400,000 clones in the sample, 91% were seen once. The sample comprised PBMCs or T cells enriched from blood (not recorded which). The clonotype comes from a middle-aged woman who had been exposed to COVID-19.

CDR3 in amino acids: CSVELFATGPEDEQFF. The CDR3 DNA reads TGCAGCGTTGAACTATTTGCGACAGGGCCGGAGGATGAGCAGTTCTTC. This chain uses TRBV29-1 with TRBJ2-1; TRBD1 matches 7 bases. After removal of 2 bases from V and 8 bases from J, the junction contained 15 bases not matched to a gene. The CDR3 has 16 amino acids. Germline values: CDR1 SQVTM, CDR2 ANQGSEA.